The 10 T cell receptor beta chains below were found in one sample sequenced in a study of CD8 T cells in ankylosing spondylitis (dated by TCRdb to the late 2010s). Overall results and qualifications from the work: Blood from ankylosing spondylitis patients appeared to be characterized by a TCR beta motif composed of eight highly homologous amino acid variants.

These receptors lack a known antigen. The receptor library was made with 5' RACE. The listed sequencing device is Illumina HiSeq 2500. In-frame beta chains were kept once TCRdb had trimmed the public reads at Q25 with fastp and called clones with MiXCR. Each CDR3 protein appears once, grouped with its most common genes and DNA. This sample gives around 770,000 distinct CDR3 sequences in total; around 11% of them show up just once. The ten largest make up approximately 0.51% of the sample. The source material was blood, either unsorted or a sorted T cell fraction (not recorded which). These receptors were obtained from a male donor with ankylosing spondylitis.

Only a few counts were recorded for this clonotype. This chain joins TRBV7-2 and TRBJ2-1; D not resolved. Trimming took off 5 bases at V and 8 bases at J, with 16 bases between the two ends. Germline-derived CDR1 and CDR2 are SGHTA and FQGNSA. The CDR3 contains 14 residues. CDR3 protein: CASSGRFADDEQFF. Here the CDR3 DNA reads TGTGCCAGCAGCGGGCGGTTCGCGGACGATGAGCAGTTCTTC.

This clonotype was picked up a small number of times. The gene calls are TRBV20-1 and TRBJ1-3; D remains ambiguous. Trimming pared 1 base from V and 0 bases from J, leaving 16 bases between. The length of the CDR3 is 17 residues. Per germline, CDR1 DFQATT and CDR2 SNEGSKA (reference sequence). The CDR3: CSARGALDVSSGNTIYF. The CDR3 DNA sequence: TGCAGTGCTAGAGGGGCGTTAGATGTGAGCTCTGGAAACACCATATATTTT.

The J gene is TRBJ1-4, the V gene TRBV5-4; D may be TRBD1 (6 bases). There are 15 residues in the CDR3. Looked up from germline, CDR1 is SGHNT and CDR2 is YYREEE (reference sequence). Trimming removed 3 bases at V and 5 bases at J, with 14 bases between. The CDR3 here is CASSSPTGRNEKLFF. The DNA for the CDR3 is TGTGCCAGCAGCTCCCCGACAGGTAGAAATGAAAAACTGTTTTTT.

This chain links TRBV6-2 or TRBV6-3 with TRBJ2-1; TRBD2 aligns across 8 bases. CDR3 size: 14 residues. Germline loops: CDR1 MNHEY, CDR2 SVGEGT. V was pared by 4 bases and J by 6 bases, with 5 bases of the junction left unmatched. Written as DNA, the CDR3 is TGTGCCAGCAGTTCCGGGAGGGGTCTCAATGAGCAGTTCTTC. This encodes CASSSGRGLNEQFF.

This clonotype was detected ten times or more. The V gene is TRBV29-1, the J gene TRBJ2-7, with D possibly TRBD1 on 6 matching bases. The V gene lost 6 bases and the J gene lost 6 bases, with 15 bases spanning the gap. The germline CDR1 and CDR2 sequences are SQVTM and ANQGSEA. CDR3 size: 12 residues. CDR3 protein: CSVQQGSSEQYF. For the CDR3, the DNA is TGCAGCGTGCAACAGGGTTCCAGCGAGCAGTACTTC.

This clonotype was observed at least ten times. In nucleotides, the CDR3 is TGCAGCGCGGGACAGGGCCCGGATCAGCCCCAGCATTTT. Translated: CSAGQGPDQPQHF. The chain has TRBV29-1 and TRBJ1-5; the match to TRBD1 covers 9 bases. The germline CDR1 and CDR2 sequences are SQVTM and ANQGSEA. V was clipped by 7 bases and J by 5 bases; unmatched bases: 6. The length of the CDR3 is 13 residues.

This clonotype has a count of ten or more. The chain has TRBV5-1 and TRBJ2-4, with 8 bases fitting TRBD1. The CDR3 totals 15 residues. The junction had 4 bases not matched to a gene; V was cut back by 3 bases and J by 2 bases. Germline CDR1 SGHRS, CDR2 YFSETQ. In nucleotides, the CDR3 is TGCGCCAGCAGCTGGGCAGGGGGCCCCAAAAACATTCAGTACTTC. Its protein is CASSWAGGPKNIQYF.

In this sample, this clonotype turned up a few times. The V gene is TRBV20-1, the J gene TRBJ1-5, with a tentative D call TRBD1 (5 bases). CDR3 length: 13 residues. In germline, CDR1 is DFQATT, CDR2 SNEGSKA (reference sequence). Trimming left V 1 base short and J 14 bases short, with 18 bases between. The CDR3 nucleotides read TGCAGTGCTAGAGTGGGGGTGGTTGACAGCGAGCATTTT. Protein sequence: CSARVGVVDSEHF.

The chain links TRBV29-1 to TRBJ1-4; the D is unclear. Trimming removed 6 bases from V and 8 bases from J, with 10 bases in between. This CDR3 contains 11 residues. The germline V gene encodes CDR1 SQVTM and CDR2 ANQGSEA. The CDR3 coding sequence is TGCAGCGTGGAGAGCGAGGAAAAACTGTTTTTT. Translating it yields CSVESEEKLFF.

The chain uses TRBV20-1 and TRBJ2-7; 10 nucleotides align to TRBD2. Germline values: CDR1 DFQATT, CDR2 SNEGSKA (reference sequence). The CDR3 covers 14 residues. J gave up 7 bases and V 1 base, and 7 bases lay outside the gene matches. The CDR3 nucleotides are TGCAGTGCTAGAGTGCTAGCGGGAGCCGGGGAGCAGTACTTC. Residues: CSARVLAGAGEQYF.